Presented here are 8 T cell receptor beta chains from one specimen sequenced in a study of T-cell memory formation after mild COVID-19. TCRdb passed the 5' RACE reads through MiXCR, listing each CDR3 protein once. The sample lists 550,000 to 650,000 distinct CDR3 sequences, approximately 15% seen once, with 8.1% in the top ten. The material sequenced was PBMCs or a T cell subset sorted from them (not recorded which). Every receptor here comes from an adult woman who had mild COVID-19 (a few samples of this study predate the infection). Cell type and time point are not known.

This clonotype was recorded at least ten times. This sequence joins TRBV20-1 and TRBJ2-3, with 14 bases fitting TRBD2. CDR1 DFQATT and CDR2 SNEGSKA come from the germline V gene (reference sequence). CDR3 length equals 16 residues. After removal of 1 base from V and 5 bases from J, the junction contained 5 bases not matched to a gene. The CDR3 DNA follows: TGCAGTGCTAGAGGACTAGCGGGAGGGGTAGGAGATACGCAGTATTTT. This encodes CSARGLAGGVGDTQYF.

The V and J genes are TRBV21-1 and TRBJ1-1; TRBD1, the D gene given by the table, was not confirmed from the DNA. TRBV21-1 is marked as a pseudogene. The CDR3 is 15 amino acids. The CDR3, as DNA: TGTGCCAGCAGCAAAGGGGGCGTCCGGAACACTGAAGCTTTCTTT. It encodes CASSKGGVRNTEAFF.

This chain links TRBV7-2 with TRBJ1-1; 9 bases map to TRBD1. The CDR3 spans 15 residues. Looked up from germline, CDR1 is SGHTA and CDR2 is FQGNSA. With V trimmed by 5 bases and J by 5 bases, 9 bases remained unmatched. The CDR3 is CASSTRTGVRTEAFF. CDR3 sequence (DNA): TGTGCCAGCAGCACACGGACAGGGGTGAGGACTGAAGCTTTCTTT.

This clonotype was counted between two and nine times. The CDR3 is CASSEWTYEQYF. CDR3 bases: TGTGCCAGCAGTGAGTGGACCTACGAGCAGTACTTC. The V and J genes are TRBV6-1 and TRBJ2-7; D remains unclear. There are 12 residues in the CDR3. Germline CDR1 and CDR2: MNHNS and SASEGT. V was pared by 3 bases and J by 2 bases, with 5 bases between.

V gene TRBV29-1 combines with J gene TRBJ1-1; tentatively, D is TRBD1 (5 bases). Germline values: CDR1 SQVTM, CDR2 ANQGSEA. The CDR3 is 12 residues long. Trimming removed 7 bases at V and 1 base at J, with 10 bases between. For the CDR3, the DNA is TGCAGCGACCACGGACAGAACACTGAAGCTTTCTTT. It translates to CSDHGQNTEAFF.

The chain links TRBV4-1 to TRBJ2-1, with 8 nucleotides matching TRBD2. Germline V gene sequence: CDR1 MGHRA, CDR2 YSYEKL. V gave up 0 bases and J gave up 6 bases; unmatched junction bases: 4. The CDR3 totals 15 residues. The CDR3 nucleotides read TGCGCCAGCAGCCAAGACGCGGGGGGTAGCAATGAGCAGTTCTTC. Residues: CASSQDAGGSNEQFF.

This CDR3 is CASSHDPGNGNYGYTF. CDR3 in DNA: TGCGCCAGCAGCCACGACCCCGGGAACGGGAACTATGGCTACACCTTC. The chain joins TRBV4-1 to TRBJ1-2; D uncertain. The CDR3 spans 16 residues. Germline V gives CDR1 MGHRA, CDR2 YSYEKL. The V and J ends lost 3 bases and 2 bases respectively, with 16 bases between them.

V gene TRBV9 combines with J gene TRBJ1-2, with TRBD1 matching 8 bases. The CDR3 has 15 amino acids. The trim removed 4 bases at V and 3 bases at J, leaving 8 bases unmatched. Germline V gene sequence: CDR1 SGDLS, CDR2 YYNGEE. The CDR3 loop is CASSRLQGADYGYTF. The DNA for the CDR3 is TGTGCCAGCAGCCGTCTGCAGGGGGCCGACTATGGCTACACCTTC.